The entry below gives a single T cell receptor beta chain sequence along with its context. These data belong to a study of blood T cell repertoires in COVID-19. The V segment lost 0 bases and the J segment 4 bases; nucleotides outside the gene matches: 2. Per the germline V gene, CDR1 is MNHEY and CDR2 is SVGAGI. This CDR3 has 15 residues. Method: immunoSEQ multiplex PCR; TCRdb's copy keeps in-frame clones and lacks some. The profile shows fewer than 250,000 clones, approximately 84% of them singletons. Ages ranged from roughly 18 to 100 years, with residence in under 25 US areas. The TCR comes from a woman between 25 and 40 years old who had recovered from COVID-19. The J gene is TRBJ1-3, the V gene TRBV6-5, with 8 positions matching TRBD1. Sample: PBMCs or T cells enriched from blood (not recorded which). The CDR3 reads CASSYSAGGGNTIYF. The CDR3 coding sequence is TGTGCCAGCAGTTACTCGGCAGGGGGCGGAAACACCATATATTTT.